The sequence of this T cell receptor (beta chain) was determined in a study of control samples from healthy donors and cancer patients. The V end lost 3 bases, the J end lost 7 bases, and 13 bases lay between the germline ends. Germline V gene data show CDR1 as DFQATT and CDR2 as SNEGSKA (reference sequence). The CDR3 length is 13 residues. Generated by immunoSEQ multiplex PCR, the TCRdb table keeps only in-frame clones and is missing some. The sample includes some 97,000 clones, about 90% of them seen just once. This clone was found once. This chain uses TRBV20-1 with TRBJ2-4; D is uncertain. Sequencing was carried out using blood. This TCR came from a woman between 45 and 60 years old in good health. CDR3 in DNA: TGCAGTGCTAGTCAGATTCTTCGGAACATTCAGTACTTC. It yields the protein CSASQILRNIQYF.